This TCR beta chain is from a study of T-cell reconstitution after alpha-beta-depleted transplantation in children. Preparation of the TCRbeta library was carried out with unique molecular identifiers. TCRdb fed the PCR reads into MiXCR, producing one record per CDR3 protein. This sample yields some 600,000 distinct CDR3 sequences, of which about an eighth are seen a single time; about 2% belongs to the top ten. In the case of this clonotype: As yet, its antigen is unknown.

General study findings and limits: T-cell counts and diversity at one year post-transplant came mainly from newly produced T cells.

Germline CDR1 reads SEHNR; CDR2 reads FQNEAQ (reference sequence). Germline trimming cut 0 bases from V and 4 bases from J; bases unmatched to any gene: 5. The CDR3 sequence is 16 residues long. V gene TRBV7-9 combines with J gene TRBJ2-5; TRBD2 matches 10 bases. The TCR was taken from a male patient between 5 and 17 years old who had a stem cell transplant for acute myeloid leukemia, so the T cells may come from the graft donor. Sequences were derived from PBMCs, mostly from graft donor cells, sampled 360 days after TCRalphabeta/CD19-depleted stem cell transplant. The CDR3 here is CASSLAEGLAIETQYF. In DNA, the CDR3 is TGTGCCAGCAGCTTAGCGGAGGGACTAGCGATAGAGACCCAGTACTTC.